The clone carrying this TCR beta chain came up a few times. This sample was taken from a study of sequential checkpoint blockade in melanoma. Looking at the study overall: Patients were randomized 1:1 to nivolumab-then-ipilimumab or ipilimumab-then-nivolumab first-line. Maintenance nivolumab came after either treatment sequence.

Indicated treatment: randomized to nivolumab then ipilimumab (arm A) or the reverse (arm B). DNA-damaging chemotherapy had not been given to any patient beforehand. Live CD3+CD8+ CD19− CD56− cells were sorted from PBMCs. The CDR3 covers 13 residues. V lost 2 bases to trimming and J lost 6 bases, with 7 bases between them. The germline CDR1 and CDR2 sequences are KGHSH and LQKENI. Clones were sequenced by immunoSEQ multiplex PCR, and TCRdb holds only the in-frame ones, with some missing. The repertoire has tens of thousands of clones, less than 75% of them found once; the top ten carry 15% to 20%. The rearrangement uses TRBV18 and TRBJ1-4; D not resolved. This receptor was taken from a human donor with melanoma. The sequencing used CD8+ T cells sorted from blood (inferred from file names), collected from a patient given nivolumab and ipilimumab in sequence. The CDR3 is CASSPLLDEKLFF. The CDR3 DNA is TGTGCCAGCTCACCATTACTTGATGAAAAACTGTTTTTT.